This is a list of T cell receptor beta chains from one sample in a study of T cells in Graves' hyperthyroidism and ophthalmopathy. MiXCR, applied by TCRdb to the multiplex PCR reads, yields one record per CDR3 protein. Among about 600,000 distinct CDR3 sequences listed, 13% to 15% were seen once. Sequenced material: blood. The receptors stem from a woman aged 18-29 years with Graves' ophthalmopathy. Each CDR3 is given with its conserved first and last residue. A D gene is named only where the DNA matches it firmly. A clone size is listed for some rows: how often the clone was seen (once, few, many), or a class if it is expanded.

D gene	V gene	J gene	clone size	CDR3 DNA	CDR3 protein
-	TRBV28	TRBJ2-7	many	TGTGCCAGCAGTTTGTCAAGGGGGGACGAGCAGTACTTC	CASSLSRGDEQYF
TRBD2	TRBV6-1	TRBJ2-5	many	TGTGCCAGCAGTTATGGACTAGCGGGAGTAGTGGGGGAGACCCAGTACTTC	CASSYGLAGVVGETQYF
TRBD1	TRBV29-1	TRBJ2-7	few	TGCAGCGTTGCGGGACAGATGGAGAGATCCTACGAGCAGTACTTC	CSVAGQMERSYEQYF
TRBD2	TRBV29-1	TRBJ2-1	many	TGCAGCGTCGAGACTAGCATGAATGAGCAGTTCTTC	CSVETSMNEQFF
TRBD2	TRBV12-5	TRBJ2-3	-	TGTGCTAGTGGCACGGGGGGTAGCACAGATACGCAGTATTTT	CASGTGGSTDTQYF
TRBD1	TRBV11-1	TRBJ1-4	many	TGTGCCAGCAGCTCGCTCCCGGGACAGGATGAAAAACTGTTTTTT	CASSSLPGQDEKLFF
-	TRBV28	TRBJ1-3	many	TGTGCCAGCAGTTTATGGTGGGAGCCACTCTCTGGAAACACCATATATTTT	CASSLWWEPLSGNTIYF
-	TRBV27	TRBJ2-3	-	TGTGCCAGCAGCCTAAGGGTGACAGATACGCAGTATTTT	CASSLRVTDTQYF
TRBD2	TRBV18	TRBJ2-3	-	TGTGCCAGCTCACCACTGGGACTAGCAAAAGACACAGATACGCAGTATTTT	CASSPLGLAKDTDTQYF
TRBD1	TRBV7-9	TRBJ2-5	-	TGTGCCAGCAGCTTAGGGAACAGGGGACGACAAGAGACCCAGTACTTC	CASSLGNRGRQETQYF
TRBD2	TRBV24-1	TRBJ2-1	once	TGTGCCACCAGTGCCCGCCGACTAGCGGGAGGGCCCGGCTACAATGAGCAGTTCTTC	CATSARRLAGGPGYNEQFF
-	TRBV7-3	TRBJ2-5	many	TGTGCCAGCAGCTTAATGAAAGAGACCCAGTACTTC	CASSLMKETQYF
-	TRBV28	TRBJ1-6	-	TGTGCCAGCAGTTGGGCGACCGGCAACCTCCACTTT	CASSWATGNLHF
TRBD1	TRBV30	TRBJ1-5	few	TGTGCCTGGAGTTCCCGGACAGGGAAGCACCAGCCCCAGCATTTT	CAWSSRTGKHQPQHF
TRBD1	TRBV4-1	TRBJ2-2	few	TGCGCCAGCAGCCAAGTCGCTCGAGGGGGCGCGGCCGGGGAGCTGTTTTTT	CASSQVARGGAAGELFF
-	TRBV12-3/TRBV12-4	TRBJ2-2	many	TGTGCCAGCAGTCCTACCAGGGTTAACACCGGGGAGCTGTTTTTT	CASSPTRVNTGELFF
TRBD1	TRBV7-9	TRBJ2-6	-	TGTGCCAGCAGCTTACAGGGACAGGGGATCTCTGGGGCCAACGTCCTGACTTTC	CASSLQGQGISGANVLTF
-	TRBV6-1	TRBJ1-1	many	TGTGCCAGCAAGGGAGACACTGAAGCTTTCTTT	CASKGDTEAFF
TRBD2	TRBV12-3/TRBV12-4	TRBJ2-1	many	TGTGCCAGCAGACCAATTCCAGGGACTAGCGGTTACAATGAGCAGTTCTTC	CASRPIPGTSGYNEQFF
-	TRBV7-9	TRBJ2-5	many	TGTGCCAGCAGCTCCCGGGACTTCCAAGAGACCCAGTACTTC	CASSSRDFQETQYF
-	TRBV7-2	TRBJ1-1	many	TGTGCCAGCAGCACCCCAGGGTACTACACTGAAGCTTTCTTT	CASSTPGYYTEAFF
TRBD1	TRBV7-9	TRBJ2-7	-	TGTGCCAGCAGCTGGGGACAGGATACCTACGAGCAGTACTTC	CASSWGQDTYEQYF
-	TRBV20-1	TRBJ2-7	many	TGCAGTGCTAGAGATAGGGCAGACTACTCCTACGAGCAGTACTTC	CSARDRADYSYEQYF
TRBD2	TRBV7-2	TRBJ2-5	many	TGTGCCAGCAGCCCTAGCGGGTTGGAGACTAGCCATAGAGAGACCCAGTACTTC	CASSPSGLETSHRETQYF
TRBD1	TRBV10-3	TRBJ1-2	many	TGTGCCATCAGTTTCGACAGGGTTAACTATGGCTACACCTTC	CAISFDRVNYGYTF
TRBD2	TRBV27	TRBJ2-1	many	TGTGCCAGCAGTTTACCCCCCTTGACCAGCGGGGGATACAATGAGCAGTTCTTC	CASSLPPLTSGGYNEQFF
-	TRBV6-1	TRBJ2-3	many	TGTGCCAGCAGTTATTGGGGCCTTTCCCTCACAGATACGCAGTATTTT	CASSYWGLSLTDTQYF
TRBD1	TRBV30	TRBJ1-4	few	TGTGCCTGGAGGAGCCTTATGACAGGGGGCGCGGCCACTAATGAAAAACTGTTTTTT	CAWRSLMTGGAATNEKLFF
-	TRBV9	TRBJ1-3	few	TGTGCCAGCAGCCCCAGACCGGACACTGGAAACACCATATATTTT	CASSPRPDTGNTIYF
-	TRBV28	TRBJ2-2	many	TGTGCCAGCCGCCGGGCTCGATACACCGGGGAGCTGTTTTTT	CASRRARYTGELFF
-	TRBV3-1	TRBJ2-2	few	TGTGCCAGCAGCCAAGAAGTCCTAGCGCATACACCAAGACAGAACACCGGGGAGCTGTTTTTT	CASSQEVLAHTPRQNTGELFF
-	TRBV9	TRBJ2-7	many	TGTGCCAGCAGCGCGGATCAGGGTTTGACCTACGAGCAGTACTTC	CASSADQGLTYEQYF
-	TRBV7-8	TRBJ1-1	-	TGTGCCAGCAGCTTAAGGTTCCGATTTACAGGGTCTGAAGCTTTCTTT	CASSLRFRFTGSEAFF
-	TRBV4-3	TRBJ2-1	once	TGCGCCAGCAGCAAGATCACCTACAATGAGCAGTTCTTC	CASSKITYNEQFF
TRBD1	TRBV19	TRBJ2-7	-	TGTGCCAGTAGTATTAAGGGACAGGGGGCCGGGTCCTACGAGCAGTACTTC	CASSIKGQGAGSYEQYF
TRBD1	TRBV16	TRBJ1-6	-	TGTGCCAGCAGCCAAGGAGGGGGCGAGATAACACCCCTCCACTTT	CASSQGGGEITPLHF
TRBD1	TRBV19	TRBJ1-5	-	TGTGCCAGTAGTATAGACCGGGACAGGCTCAATCAGCCCCAGCATTTT	CASSIDRDRLNQPQHF
TRBD1	TRBV7-3	TRBJ2-5	-	TGTGCCAGCAGCTTAGACTTGGACAGGGGGCGAGAGACCCAGTACTTC	CASSLDLDRGRETQYF
-	TRBV29-1	TRBJ1-1	-	TGCAGCGTCCATGGGACATTCATGAACACTGAAGCTTTCTTT	CSVHGTFMNTEAFF
TRBD1	TRBV7-9	TRBJ1-2	few	TGTGCCAGCAGCTTAGGTGGAAGACAGGGGAACAACTATGGCTACACCTTC	CASSLGGRQGNNYGYTF
-	TRBV18	TRBJ2-7	many	TGTGCCAGCTCAAAAGAGCAGGGGCGCCCGCACGAGCAGTACTTC	CASSKEQGRPHEQYF